The rows below give T cell receptor beta chains drawn from one sample of a study of shared clonotypes between healthy human individuals. Clones were sequenced by immunoSEQ multiplex PCR, and TCRdb holds only the in-frame ones, with some missing. The sample records approximately 940,000 clones, 70% to 85% being singletons. The sequenced material came from memory CD4+ T cells sorted from blood. The receptor set was obtained from a man younger than 30 in good health. Each CDR3 is given with its conserved first and last residue. The order of the fields is CDR3 DNA, CDR3 protein, clone size, J gene, D gene, V gene. The D gene is left open where the match is weak. The listing skips clone size in some rows; elsewhere it reads once, few, many or a size class.

CDR3 DNA: TGTGCCAGCAGTTCCGTGGCCGGGGAGCTGTTTTTT
CDR3 protein: CASSSVAGELFF
clone size: few
J gene: TRBJ2-2
D gene: .
V gene: TRBV6-5

CDR3 DNA: TGTGCTAGTGGTCCAGAGTACACTGAAGCTTTCTTT
CDR3 protein: CASGPEYTEAFF
clone size: .
J gene: TRBJ1-1
D gene: .
V gene: TRBV12-5

CDR3 DNA: TGTGCCATCAGTGGGCTAGCGGGGGCGAACTCCCAAGAGACCCAGTACTTC
CDR3 protein: CAISGLAGANSQETQYF
clone size: once
J gene: TRBJ2-5
D gene: TRBD2
V gene: TRBV10-3

CDR3 DNA: TGTGCCGCTAGGCCAGGACTTTTTCAGCGACCCTACGAGCAGTACTTC
CDR3 protein: CAARPGLFQRPYEQYF
clone size: .
J gene: TRBJ2-7
D gene: .
V gene: TRBV9

CDR3 DNA: TGTGCCAGCAGCTTACTCGGGACAGCCATCCGGTACGAGCAGTACTTC
CDR3 protein: CASSLLGTAIRYEQYF
clone size: .
J gene: TRBJ2-7
D gene: TRBD1
V gene: TRBV7-8

CDR3 DNA: TGTGCCAGCAGCCAAGAAGGGGGAAGCTCCTACAATGAGCAGTTCTTC
CDR3 protein: CASSQEGGSSYNEQFF
clone size: few
J gene: TRBJ2-1
D gene: .
V gene: TRBV4-2

CDR3 DNA: TGTGCCACCAGCAGTCCCCGGGACCCTAGCACAGATACGCAGTATTTT
CDR3 protein: CATSSPRDPSTDTQYF
clone size: .
J gene: TRBJ2-3
D gene: .
V gene: TRBV15

CDR3 DNA: TGTGCCAGCAGTTTTTTTCGGACAGGAGTGACTAGCGGGAGGGCCGGGGAGCAGTTCTTC
CDR3 protein: CASSFFRTGVTSGRAGEQFF
clone size: .
J gene: TRBJ2-1
D gene: TRBD2
V gene: TRBV27

CDR3 DNA: TGTGCCAGCAGCCCGCGGACAGGGATCGTGGGGGAGCAGTACTTC
CDR3 protein: CASSPRTGIVGEQYF
clone size: .
J gene: TRBJ2-7
D gene: TRBD1
V gene: TRBV5-5

CDR3 DNA: TGTGCCAGCAGCCGGCGACTAGCGGGAGACACAGATACGCAGTATTTT
CDR3 protein: CASSRRLAGDTDTQYF
clone size: few
J gene: TRBJ2-3
D gene: TRBD2
V gene: TRBV5-4

CDR3 DNA: TGTGCTAGTGGCCGTGACACCGGGGAGCTGTTTTTT
CDR3 protein: CASGRDTGELFF
clone size: .
J gene: TRBJ2-2
D gene: .
V gene: TRBV12-5

CDR3 DNA: TGTGCCACCAGCAGGTCGGGGGCTTCCCCCTACGAGCAGTACTTC
CDR3 protein: CATSRSGASPYEQYF
clone size: .
J gene: TRBJ2-7
D gene: .
V gene: TRBV15

CDR3 DNA: TGTGCCAGTAGTATAGGCTCAGGTGTGCAGACCTTT
CDR3 protein: CASSIGSGVQTF
clone size: .
J gene: TRBJ1-5
D gene: .
V gene: TRBV19

CDR3 DNA: TGTGCCATCAGTGGGATCAACAGGGAACAGCAGTACTTC
CDR3 protein: CAISGINREQQYF
clone size: .
J gene: TRBJ2-7
D gene: .
V gene: TRBV10-3

CDR3 DNA: TGTGCCATCAGACAGGACAGGGGAGGGGAGACCCAGTACTTC
CDR3 protein: CAIRQDRGGETQYF
clone size: once
J gene: TRBJ2-5
D gene: TRBD1
V gene: TRBV10-3

CDR3 DNA: TGTGCCAGCAGCTCCTACTGGGGAGCGGGAGGGCTCAATGAGCAGTTCTTC
CDR3 protein: CASSSYWGAGGLNEQFF
clone size: .
J gene: TRBJ2-1
D gene: TRBD2
V gene: TRBV7-9

CDR3 DNA: TGTGCCTGGGCCCAGGGACTAGCGGGAGTGGGTTCCGGGGAGCTGTTTTTT
CDR3 protein: CAWAQGLAGVGSGELFF
clone size: .
J gene: TRBJ2-2
D gene: TRBD2
V gene: TRBV30

CDR3 DNA: TGTGCCAGCAGGGACAGTTCCAACTATGGCTACACCTTC
CDR3 protein: CASRDSSNYGYTF
clone size: .
J gene: TRBJ1-2
D gene: .
V gene: TRBV6-5

CDR3 DNA: TGTGCCAGCAGTGTTACTCCAGGTCTAAATCAGCCCCAGCATTTT
CDR3 protein: CASSVTPGLNQPQHF
clone size: few
J gene: TRBJ1-5
D gene: .
V gene: TRBV2

CDR3 DNA: TGTGCCTGGACCCGCCGGCGTAACACTGAAGCTTTCTTT
CDR3 protein: CAWTRRRNTEAFF
clone size: .
J gene: TRBJ1-1
D gene: .
V gene: TRBV30

CDR3 DNA: TGTGCCAGCAGTGAAAGGGTGACGGGCTATGGCTACACCTTC
CDR3 protein: CASSERVTGYGYTF
clone size: .
J gene: TRBJ1-2
D gene: .
V gene: TRBV2

CDR3 DNA: TGTGCCAGCAGCCAGGGGGTCGGAGCTTTCTTT
CDR3 protein: CASSQGVGAFF
clone size: .
J gene: TRBJ1-1
D gene: TRBD1
V gene: TRBV11-2

CDR3 DNA: TGTGCCAGCAGCCGCCAGGCCCAGTTGAACACTGAAGCTTTCTTT
CDR3 protein: CASSRQAQLNTEAFF
clone size: few
J gene: TRBJ1-1
D gene: .
V gene: TRBV7-2